The subject of this entry is one TCR beta chain. Its antigen is not identified. Other DNA sequences from this sample encode an identical CDR3 as well. The data are from a study of radiotherapy plus CTLA-4 blockade in lung cancer. Overall study context: Among all patients, approximately 17% showed objective responses, while about 30% had disease control. Overall study findings and caveats: In blood, TCR clones derived from the tumor expanded after radiotherapy plus ipilimumab. According to reports, early shifts in blood T cell clones, alongside interferon-beta, forecast response most accurately.

Clones were read by immunoSEQ multiplex PCR, and TCRdb kept only the in-frame ones, dropping some. This table holds 80,000 or so clones, about 78% found once. Those patients who had chemo-refractory metastatic non-small-cell lung cancer were given focal radiation along with CTLA-4 blockade through ipilimumab. In germline, CDR1 is SGHNT, CDR2 YYREEE (reference sequence). V was pared by 3 bases and J by 5 bases, with 6 bases of the junction left unmatched. The CDR3 loop spans 17 amino acids. The genes are TRBV5-4 and TRBJ2-2; 14 bases match TRBD2. The TCR was taken from a human donor with non-small cell lung cancer who had a partial response to radiotherapy plus ipilimumab. Some clones in this sample may be carry-over from other donors' samples. This material consisted of peripheral blood, taken from a patient treated with radiotherapy plus ipilimumab. The CDR3 loop is CASSWGLAGVNTGELFF. The CDR3 DNA sequence: TGTGCCAGCAGCTGGGGACTAGCGGGAGTGAATACCGGGGAGCTGTTTTTT.